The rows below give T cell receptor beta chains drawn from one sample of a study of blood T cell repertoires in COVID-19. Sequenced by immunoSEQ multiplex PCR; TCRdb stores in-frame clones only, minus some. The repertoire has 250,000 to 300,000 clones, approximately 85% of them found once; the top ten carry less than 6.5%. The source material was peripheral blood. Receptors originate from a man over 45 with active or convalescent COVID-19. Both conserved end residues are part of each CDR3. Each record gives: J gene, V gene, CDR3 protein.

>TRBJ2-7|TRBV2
CASSRGLAGGYEQYF
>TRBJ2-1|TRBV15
CATGAGARNEQFF
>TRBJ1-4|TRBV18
CASSLTGGLGEKLFF
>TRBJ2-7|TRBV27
CASSLYQGPYEQYF
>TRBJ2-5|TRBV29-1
CSAVGRGTGDAGTQYF
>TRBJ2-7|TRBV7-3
CASSPSGGGNSYEQYF
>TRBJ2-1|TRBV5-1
CASSPAVGTYNEQFF
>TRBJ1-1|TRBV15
CATSSPEDSAMNTEAFF
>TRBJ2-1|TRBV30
CAWSLLAHSSYNEQFF
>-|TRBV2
CASRPTSGSYEQYF
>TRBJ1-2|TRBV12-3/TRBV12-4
CASSYGQTGYTF
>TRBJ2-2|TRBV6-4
CASSQNTGELFF
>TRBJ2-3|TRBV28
CASSQEDRGKGTDTQYF
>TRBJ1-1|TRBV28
CASSLYLSTGNTEAFF
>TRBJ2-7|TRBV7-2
CASSFGLGLAGSSSYEQYF
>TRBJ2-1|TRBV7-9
CASSLSMGANEQFF
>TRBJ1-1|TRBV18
CASSPTANTEAFF
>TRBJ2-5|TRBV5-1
CASSLGRGQGAKETQYF
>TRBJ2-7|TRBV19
CASSPGQRYEQYF
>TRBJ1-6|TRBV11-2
CASSTDRGSPLHF
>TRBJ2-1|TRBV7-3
CASSPGTGSNEQFF
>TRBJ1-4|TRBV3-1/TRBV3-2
CASSPRGLANEKLFF
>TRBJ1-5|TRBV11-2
CASSLGSRQPQHF
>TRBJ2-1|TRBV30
CAWSVVLAGGSYNEQFF
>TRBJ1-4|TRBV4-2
CASSQSTGDNEKLFF
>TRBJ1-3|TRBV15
CATSRDLGNRGTGNTIYF
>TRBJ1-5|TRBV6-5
CASSSYQGPNQPQHF
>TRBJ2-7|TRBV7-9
CASSMDRGQYF
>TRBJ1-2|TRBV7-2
CASSSDRGLANGYTF
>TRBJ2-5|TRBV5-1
CASSLPAGVGETQYF